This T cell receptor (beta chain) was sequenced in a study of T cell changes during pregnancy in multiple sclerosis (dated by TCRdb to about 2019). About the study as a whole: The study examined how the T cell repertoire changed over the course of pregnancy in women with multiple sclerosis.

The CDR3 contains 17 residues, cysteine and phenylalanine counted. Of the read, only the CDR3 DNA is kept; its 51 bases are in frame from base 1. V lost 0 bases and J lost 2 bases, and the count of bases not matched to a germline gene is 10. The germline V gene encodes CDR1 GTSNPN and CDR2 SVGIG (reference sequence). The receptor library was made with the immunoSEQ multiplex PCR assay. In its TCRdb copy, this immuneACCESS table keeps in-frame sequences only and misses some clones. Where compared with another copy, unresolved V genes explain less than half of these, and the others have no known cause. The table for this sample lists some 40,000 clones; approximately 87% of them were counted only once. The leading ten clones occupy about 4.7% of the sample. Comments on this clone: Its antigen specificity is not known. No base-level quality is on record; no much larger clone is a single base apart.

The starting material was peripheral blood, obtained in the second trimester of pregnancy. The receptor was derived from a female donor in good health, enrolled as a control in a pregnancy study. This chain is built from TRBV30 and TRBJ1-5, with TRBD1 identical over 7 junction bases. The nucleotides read TGTGCCTGGAGTGTACCCCGACAGGGCGGCCGCAATCAGCCCCAGCATTTT. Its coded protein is CAWSVPRQGGRNQPQHF.